This TCR beta chain originates from a study of shared clonotypes between healthy human individuals. Assay: immunoSEQ multiplex PCR; the TCRdb copy retains only in-frame clones and omits some. The data hold 2 million to 2.5 million clones, with 90% to 97% observed a single time. Germline assignment: CDR1 MNHEY and CDR2 SVGAGI. This CDR3 comprises 15 residues. Deletions cut 2 bases from V and 5 bases from J, with 12 bases between. Specimen: naive CD4+ T cells sorted from blood. Stated subset: CD45RA+ positively selected. The chain couples TRBV6-5 to TRBJ1-4, with D unresolved. The origin of this receptor is a man younger than 35 in good health. In nucleotides, the CDR3 is TGTGCCAGCAGTTACCGAGCCAGTGGCAATGAAAAACTGTTTTTT. It yields the protein CASSYRASGNEKLFF.